This T cell receptor (beta chain) was sequenced in a study of control samples from healthy donors and cancer patients. V lost 1 base to trimming and J lost 6 bases, with 12 bases between them. This CDR3 is built from 14 residues. CDR1 and CDR2 from the germline V gene are MGHRA and YSYEKL. Some clones are missing from TCRdb's copy, which holds only in-frame ones; the method was immunoSEQ multiplex PCR. The profile shows over 85,000 clones, 90% to 95% of them singletons. Material for sequencing was blood. The V gene is TRBV4-1, the J gene TRBJ1-2; D gene unclear. This TCR was sampled from a woman between 18 and 30 years old in good health. The CDR3 DNA is TGCGCCAGCAGCCAAGTTACCTCACAGCATGGCTACACCTTC. It encodes CASSQVTSQHGYTF.